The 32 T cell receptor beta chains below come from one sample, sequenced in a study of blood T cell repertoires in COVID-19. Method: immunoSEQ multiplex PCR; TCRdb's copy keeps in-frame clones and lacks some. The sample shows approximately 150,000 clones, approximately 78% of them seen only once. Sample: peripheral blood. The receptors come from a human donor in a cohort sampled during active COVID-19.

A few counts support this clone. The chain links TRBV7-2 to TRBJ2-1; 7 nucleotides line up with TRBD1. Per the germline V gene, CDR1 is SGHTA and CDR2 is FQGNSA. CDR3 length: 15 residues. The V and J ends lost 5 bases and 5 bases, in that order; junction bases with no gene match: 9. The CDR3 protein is CASSGRTGINNEQFF. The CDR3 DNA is TGTGCCAGCAGCGGACGGACAGGTATTAACAATGAGCAGTTCTTC.

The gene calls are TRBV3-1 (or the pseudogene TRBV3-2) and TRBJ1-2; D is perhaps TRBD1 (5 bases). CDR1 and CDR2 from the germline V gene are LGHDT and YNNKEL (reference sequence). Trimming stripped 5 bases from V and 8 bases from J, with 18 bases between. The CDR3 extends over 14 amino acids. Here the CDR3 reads CASSSTVGRGGYTF. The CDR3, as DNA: TGTGCCAGCAGCTCGACGGTGGGAAGGGGCGGCTACACCTTC.

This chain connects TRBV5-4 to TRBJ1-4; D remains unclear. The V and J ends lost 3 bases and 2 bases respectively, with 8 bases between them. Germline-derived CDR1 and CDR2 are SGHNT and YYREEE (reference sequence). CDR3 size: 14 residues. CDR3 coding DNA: TGTGCCAGCAGCTCTAGTGGGACTAATGAAAAACTGTTTTTT. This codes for CASSSSGTNEKLFF.

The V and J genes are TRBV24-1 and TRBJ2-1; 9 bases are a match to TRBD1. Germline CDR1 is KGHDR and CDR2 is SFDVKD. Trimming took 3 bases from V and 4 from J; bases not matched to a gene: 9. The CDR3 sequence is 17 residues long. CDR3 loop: CATSDPQAGQGYNEQFF. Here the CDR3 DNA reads TGTGCCACCAGTGATCCTCAGGCGGGACAGGGTTACAATGAGCAGTTCTTC.

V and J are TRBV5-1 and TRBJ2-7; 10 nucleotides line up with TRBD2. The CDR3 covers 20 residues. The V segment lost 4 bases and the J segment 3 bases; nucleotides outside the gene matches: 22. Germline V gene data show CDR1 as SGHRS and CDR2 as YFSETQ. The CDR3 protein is CASSVDRGGLAALGGYEQYF. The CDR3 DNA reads TGCGCCAGCAGCGTTGATCGTGGTGGACTAGCGGCCCTAGGAGGCTACGAGCAGTACTTC.

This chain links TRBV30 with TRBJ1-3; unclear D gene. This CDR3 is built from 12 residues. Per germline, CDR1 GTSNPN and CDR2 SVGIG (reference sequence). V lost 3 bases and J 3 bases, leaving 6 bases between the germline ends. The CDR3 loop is CAWRYIGNTIYF. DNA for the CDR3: TGTGCCTGGAGATATATTGGAAACACCATATATTTT.

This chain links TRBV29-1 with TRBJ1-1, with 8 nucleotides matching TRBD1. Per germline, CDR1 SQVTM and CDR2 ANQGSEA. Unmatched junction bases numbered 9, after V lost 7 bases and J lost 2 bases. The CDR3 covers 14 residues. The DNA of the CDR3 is TGCAGCGCTCCGACAGGGGCGCTAAACACTGAAGCTTTCTTT. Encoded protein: CSAPTGALNTEAFF.

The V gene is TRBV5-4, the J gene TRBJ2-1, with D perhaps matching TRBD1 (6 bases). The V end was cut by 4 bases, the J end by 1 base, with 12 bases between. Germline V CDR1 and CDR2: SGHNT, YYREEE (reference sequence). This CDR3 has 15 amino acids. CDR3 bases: TGTGCCAGCAGCCCCGAGGGGGATTCCTACAATGAGCAGTTCTTC. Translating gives CASSPEGDSYNEQFF.

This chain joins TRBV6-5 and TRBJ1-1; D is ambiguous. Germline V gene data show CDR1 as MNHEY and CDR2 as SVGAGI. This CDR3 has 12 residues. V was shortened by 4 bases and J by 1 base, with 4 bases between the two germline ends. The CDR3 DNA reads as TGTGCCAGCAGTTCCAGGAACACTGAAGCTTTCTTT. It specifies CASSSRNTEAFF.

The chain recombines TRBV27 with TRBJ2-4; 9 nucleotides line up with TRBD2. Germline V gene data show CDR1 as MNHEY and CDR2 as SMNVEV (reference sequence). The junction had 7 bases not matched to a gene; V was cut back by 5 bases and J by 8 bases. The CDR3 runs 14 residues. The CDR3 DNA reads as TGTGCCAGCAGTCTAGCGGGGAGTGATGACATTCAGTACTTC. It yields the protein CASSLAGSDDIQYF.

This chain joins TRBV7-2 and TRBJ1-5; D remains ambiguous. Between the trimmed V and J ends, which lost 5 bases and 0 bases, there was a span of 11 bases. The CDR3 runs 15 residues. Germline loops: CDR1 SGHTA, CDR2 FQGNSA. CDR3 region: CASSPQMNSNQPQHF. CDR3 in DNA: TGTGCCAGCAGCCCTCAGATGAATAGCAATCAGCCCCAGCATTTT.

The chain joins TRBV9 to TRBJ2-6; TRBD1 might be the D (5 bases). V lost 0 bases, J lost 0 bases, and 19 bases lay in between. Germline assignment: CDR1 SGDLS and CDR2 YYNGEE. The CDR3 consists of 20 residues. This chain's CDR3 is CASSVESNRNILSGANVLTF. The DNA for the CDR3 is TGTGCCAGCAGCGTAGAATCTAACAGGAATATCCTCTCTGGGGCCAACGTCCTGACTTTC.

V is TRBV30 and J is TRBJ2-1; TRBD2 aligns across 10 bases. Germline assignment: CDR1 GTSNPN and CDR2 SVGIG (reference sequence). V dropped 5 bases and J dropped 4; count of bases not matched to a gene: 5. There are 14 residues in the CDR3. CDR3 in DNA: TGTGCCTGGCAACTAGCGGGAACATACAATGAGCAGTTCTTC. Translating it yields CAWQLAGTYNEQFF.

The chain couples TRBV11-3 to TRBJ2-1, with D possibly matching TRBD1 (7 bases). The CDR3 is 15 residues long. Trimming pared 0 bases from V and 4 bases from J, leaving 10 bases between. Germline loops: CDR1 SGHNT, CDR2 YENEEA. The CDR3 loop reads CASSLETGRYNEQFF. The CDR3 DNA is TGTGCCAGCAGCTTAGAGACAGGGAGGTACAATGAGCAGTTCTTC.

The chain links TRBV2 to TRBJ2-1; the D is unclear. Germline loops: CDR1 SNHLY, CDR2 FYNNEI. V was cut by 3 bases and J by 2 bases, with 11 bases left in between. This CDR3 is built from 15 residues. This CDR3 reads CASSDPRAAYNEQFF. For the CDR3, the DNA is TGTGCCAGCAGTGACCCTAGAGCAGCCTACAATGAGCAGTTCTTC.

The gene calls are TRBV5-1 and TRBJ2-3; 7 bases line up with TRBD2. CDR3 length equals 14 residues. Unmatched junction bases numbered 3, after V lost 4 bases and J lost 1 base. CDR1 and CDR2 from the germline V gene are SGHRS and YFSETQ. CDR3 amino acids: CASSAGDRTDTQYF. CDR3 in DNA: TGCGCCAGCAGCGCGGGGGACCGCACAGATACGCAGTATTTT.

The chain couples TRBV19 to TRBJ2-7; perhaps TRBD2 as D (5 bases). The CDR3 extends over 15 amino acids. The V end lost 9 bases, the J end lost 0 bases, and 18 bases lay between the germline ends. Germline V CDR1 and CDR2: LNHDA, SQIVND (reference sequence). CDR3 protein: CASYLRRALSYEQYF. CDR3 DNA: TGTGCCAGCTACCTCCGGCGGGCCCTCTCCTACGAGCAGTACTTC. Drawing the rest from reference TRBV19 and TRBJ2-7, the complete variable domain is DGGITQSPKYLFRKEGQNVTLSCEQNLNHDAMYWYRQDPGQGLRLIYYSQIVNDFQKGDIAEGYSVSREKKESFPLTVTSAQKNPTAFYLCASYLRRALSYEQYFGPGTRLTVT.

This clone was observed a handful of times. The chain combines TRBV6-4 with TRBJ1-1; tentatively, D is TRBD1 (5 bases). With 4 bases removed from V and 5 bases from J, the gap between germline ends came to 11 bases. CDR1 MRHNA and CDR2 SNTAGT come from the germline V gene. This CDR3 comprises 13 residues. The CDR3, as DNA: TGTGCCAGCAGTGGGGGGGAGGGAACTGAAGCTTTCTTT. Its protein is CASSGGEGTEAFF.

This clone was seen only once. DNA of the CDR3: TGCGCCAGCAGCCAAGGAATGGCGGACCAAGAGACCCAGTACTTC. It translates to CASSQGMADQETQYF. This sequence joins TRBV4-3 and TRBJ2-5; D unresolved. Germline assignment: CDR1 LGHNA and CDR2 YSLEER. This CDR3 has 15 amino acids. Trimming removed 1 base at V and 0 bases at J, with 9 bases between.

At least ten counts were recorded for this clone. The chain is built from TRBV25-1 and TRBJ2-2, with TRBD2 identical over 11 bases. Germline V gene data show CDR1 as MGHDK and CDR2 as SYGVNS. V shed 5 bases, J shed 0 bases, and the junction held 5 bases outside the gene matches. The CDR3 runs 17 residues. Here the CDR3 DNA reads TGTGCCAGCAGTCATAGCGGGGGGGCTACGAACACCGGGGAGCTGTTTTTT. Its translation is CASSHSGGATNTGELFF.

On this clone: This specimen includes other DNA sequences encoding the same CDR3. The CDR3 loop is CASSLVGGETQYF. In nucleotides, the CDR3 is TGTGCCAGCAGCTTAGTCGGTGGAGAGACCCAGTACTTC. The rearrangement uses TRBV7-2 and TRBJ2-5; D unresolved. Germline V gives CDR1 SGHTA, CDR2 FQGNSA. This CDR3 region has 13 residues. V lost 1 base and J lost 4, with 7 bases in between.

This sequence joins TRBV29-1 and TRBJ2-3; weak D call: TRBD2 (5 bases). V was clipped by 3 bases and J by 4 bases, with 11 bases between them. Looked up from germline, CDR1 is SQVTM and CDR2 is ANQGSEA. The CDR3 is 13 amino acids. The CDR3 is CSVDMEVADTQYF. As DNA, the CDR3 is TGCAGCGTTGATATGGAGGTTGCAGATACGCAGTATTTT.

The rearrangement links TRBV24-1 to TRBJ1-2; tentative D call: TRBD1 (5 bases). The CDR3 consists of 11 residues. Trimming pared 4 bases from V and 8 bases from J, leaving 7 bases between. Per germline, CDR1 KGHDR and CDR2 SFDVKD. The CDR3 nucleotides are TGTGCCACCAGTGACCAGGGCGGCTACACCTTC. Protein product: CATSDQGGYTF.

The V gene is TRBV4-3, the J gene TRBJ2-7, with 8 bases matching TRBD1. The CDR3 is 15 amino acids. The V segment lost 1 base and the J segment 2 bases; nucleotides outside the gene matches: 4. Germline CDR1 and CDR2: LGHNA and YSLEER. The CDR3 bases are TGCGCCAGCAGCCAAGCGGCAGGGGGCACCTACGAGCAGTACTTC. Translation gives CASSQAAGGTYEQYF.

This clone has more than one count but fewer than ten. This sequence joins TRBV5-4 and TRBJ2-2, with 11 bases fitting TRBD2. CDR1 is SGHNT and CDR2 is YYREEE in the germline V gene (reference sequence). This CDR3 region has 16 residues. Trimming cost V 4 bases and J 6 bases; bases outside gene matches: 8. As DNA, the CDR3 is TGTGCCAGCAGCGGTACCGGGACTAGCGGTCCCGGGGAGCTGTTTTTT. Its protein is CASSGTGTSGPGELFF.

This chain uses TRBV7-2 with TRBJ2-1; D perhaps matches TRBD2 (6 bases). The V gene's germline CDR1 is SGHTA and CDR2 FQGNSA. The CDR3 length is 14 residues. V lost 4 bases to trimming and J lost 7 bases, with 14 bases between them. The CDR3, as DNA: TGTGCCAGCAGCTCTCTACCTCGGGAGAATGAGCAGTTCTTC. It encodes CASSSLPRENEQFF.

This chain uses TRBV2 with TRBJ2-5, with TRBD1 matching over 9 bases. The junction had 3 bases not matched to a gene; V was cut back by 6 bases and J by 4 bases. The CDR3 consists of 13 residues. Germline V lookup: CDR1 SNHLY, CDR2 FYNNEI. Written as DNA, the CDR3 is TGTGCCAGCAGCCGGGACAGGGTAGAGACCCAGTACTTC. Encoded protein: CASSRDRVETQYF.

The CDR3: CASSKVRGPDQPQHF. The CDR3, as DNA: TGTGCCAGCAGCAAAGTAAGGGGGCCGGATCAGCCCCAGCATTTT. The chain combines TRBV21-1 with TRBJ1-5; TRBD1, the D gene given by the table, was not confirmed from the DNA. TRBV21-1 is a pseudogene segment. The CDR3 spans 15 residues.

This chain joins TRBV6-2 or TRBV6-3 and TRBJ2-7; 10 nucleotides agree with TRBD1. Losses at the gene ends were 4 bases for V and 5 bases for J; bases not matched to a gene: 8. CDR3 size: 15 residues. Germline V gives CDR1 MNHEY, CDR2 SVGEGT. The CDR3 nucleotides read TGTGCCAGCAGTTCGCGGACAGGGGGTTTACACGAGCAGTACTTC. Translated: CASSSRTGGLHEQYF.

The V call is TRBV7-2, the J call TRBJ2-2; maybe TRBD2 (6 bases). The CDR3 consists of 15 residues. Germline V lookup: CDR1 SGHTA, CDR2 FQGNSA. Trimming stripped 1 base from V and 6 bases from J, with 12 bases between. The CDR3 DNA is TGTGCCAGCAGCTTAGAGGCTAGCGACTCCGGGGAGCTGTTTTTT. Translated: CASSLEASDSGELFF.

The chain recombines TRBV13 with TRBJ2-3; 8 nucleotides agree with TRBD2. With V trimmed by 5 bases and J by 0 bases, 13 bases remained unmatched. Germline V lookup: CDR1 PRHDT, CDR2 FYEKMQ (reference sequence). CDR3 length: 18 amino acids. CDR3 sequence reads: CASSGPGLGFPSTDTQYF. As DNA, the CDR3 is TGTGCCAGCAGCGGCCCGGGACTAGGGTTCCCTAGCACAGATACGCAGTATTTT.

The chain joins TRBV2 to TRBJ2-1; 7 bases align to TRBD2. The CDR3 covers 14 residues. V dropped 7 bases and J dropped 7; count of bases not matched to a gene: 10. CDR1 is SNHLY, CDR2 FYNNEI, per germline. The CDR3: CASIGQVAGNEQFF. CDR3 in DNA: TGTGCCAGCATTGGCCAGGTAGCGGGTAATGAGCAGTTCTTC.